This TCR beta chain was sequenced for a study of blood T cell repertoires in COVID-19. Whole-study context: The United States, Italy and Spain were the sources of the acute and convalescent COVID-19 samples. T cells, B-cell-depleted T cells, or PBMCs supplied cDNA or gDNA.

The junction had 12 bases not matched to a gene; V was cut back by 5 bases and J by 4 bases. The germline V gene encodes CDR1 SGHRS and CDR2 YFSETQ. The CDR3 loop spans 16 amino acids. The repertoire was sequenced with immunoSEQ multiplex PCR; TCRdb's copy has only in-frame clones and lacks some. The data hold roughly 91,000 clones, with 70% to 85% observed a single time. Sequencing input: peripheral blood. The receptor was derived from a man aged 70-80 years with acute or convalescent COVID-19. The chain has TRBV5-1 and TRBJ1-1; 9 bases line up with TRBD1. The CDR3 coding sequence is TGCGCCAGCAGGGCCATAACAGGGGGCGCAGGCACTGAAGCTTTCTTT. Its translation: CASRAITGGAGTEAFF.